This T cell receptor beta chain is drawn from a study of CD8+ T cells in alopecia areata. Broader study findings: Among the 100 top clones, expanded CD8+ clones, like scalp clonality, were significantly decreased by tofacitinib.

Sequencing used cDNA as its template, made by extracting RNA and reverse transcribing it. Measured with immunoSEQ multiplex PCR; TCRdb has only the in-frame clones, and not every one. Altogether about 140,000 clones are present, 80% to 90% being singletons, with the ten largest covering just under 25%. The sample's treatment: oral pan-JAK inhibitor, 5-10 mg twice daily. A remark on this clone: Its target is not known.

V was shortened by 0 bases and J by 2 bases, with 14 bases between the two germline ends. CDR1 is SQVTM, CDR2 ANQGSEA, per germline. This CDR3 contains 16 residues. This sequence joins TRBV29-1 and TRBJ2-1; D remains ambiguous. The source was CD8+ T cells sorted from blood, collected at week 4, from a patient treated with tofacitinib. The receptor comes from a human donor with alopecia areata. CDR3 residues: CSVEDSPGGAYNEQFF. The CDR3 DNA follows: TGCAGCGTTGAAGATTCCCCCGGCGGAGCCTACAATGAGCAGTTCTTC.